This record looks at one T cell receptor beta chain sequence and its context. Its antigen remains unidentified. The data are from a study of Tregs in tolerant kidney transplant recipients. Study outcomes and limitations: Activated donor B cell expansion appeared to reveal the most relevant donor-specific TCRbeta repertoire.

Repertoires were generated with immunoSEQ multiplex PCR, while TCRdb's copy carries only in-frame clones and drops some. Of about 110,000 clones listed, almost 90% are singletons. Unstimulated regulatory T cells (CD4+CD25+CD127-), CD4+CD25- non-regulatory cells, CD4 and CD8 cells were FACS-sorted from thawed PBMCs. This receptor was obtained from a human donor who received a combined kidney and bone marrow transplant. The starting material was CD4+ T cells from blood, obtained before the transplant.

The DNA of the CDR3 is TGTGCCAGCAGGATGGGGGAGGGCATTCAGTACTTC. Its protein is CASRMGEGIQYF. The chain uses TRBV6-1 and TRBJ2-4, with TRBD2 matching 7 bases. Germline CDR1 is MNHNS and CDR2 is SASEGT. CDR3 size: 12 residues. V lost 6 bases to trimming and J lost 9 bases; unmatched junction nucleotides: 5.